Listed below are T cell receptor beta chains from one sample, sequenced in a study of cytomegalovirus exposure and HLA in healthy donors. Profiled with immunoSEQ multiplex PCR; TCRdb holds only in-frame clones, not every one. The sample contains about 82,000 clones, roughly 80% of which appear only once. Sample: PBMCs. The receptor set was obtained from a woman aged 50 to 65 in good health and CMV-seropositive. Each CDR3 is given without its conserved first and last residue. A D gene is named only where the DNA matches it firmly.

D gene | V gene | CDR3 protein
NA | TRBV27 | ASSPDYLNTGELF
NA | TRBV5-1 | ASSLGTAMNIMNTEAF
NA | TRBV10-3 | AISEPGGQPQH
NA | TRBV2 | ASGREGRRTNTEAF
TRBD2 | TRBV9 | ASSVAPSGDYNEQF
NA | TRBV7-8 | ASSLAVPDGYT
NA | TRBV25-1 | ASSDRRSSYNEQF
TRBD1 | TRBV6-5 | ASSSGQNTDTQY
NA | TRBV27 | ASSIGAYGNQPQH
NA | TRBV2 | ASSEEKVDGYT
NA | TRBV28 | ASSFSTGGYGYT
TRBD1 | TRBV19 | ASSSERTGHYEQY
NA | TRBV5-4 | ASSLDRERAEAF
TRBD2 | TRBV7-2 | ASSPLSAGQETQY
TRBD1 | TRBV10-1 | ASSVGQVGNEQF
TRBD1 | TRBV5-6 | ASSVTGAYGYT
NA | TRBV16 | ASSPPGISYEQY
NA | TRBV6-5 | ASWGGSPYEQY
NA | TRBV28 | ASSYAGEGAHQPQH
NA | TRBV5-1 | ASSTRQNTEAF
NA | TRBV18 | ASSRSERSRELF
NA | TRBV7-2 | ASSRTGILIGTQY
TRBD2 | TRBV28 | ASSAGLASGIQY
NA | TRBV25-1 | ASSEGTGKGDYEQY
NA | TRBV6-6 | ASSYGWATPDTQY
NA | TRBV18 | ASSSLGGNLSGELF
TRBD1 | TRBV19 | ASKKGGIKSGANVLT
NA | TRBV4-1 | ASSHPGSYNEQF
NA | TRBV27 | ASSIRDTDEKLF
TRBD1 | TRBV6-1 | ASSEWTGPMNTEAF
NA | TRBV6-6 | ASSYSVNTGELF
TRBD1 | TRBV6-1 | ASSDGTGGVGELF
NA | TRBV29-1 | SVPDGNGYT
TRBD2 | TRBV27 | ASSYTGTSGTDTQY
TRBD2 | TRBV28 | ASTSGVYEQF
NA | TRBV28 | ASSNRQYTEAF
NA | TRBV18 | ASSPPNGVEQY
TRBD2 | TRBV2 | ASSGLAGKYNEQF
NA | TRBV5-4 | ASSLIGGTQETQY
NA | TRBV10-3 | AISKDRASTDTQY
NA | TRBV18 | ASSPADRNTIY
NA | TRBV7-6 | ASSRTASTEAF
TRBD2 | TRBV30 | AWSASGFTDTQY
NA | TRBV29-1 | SVEADKTYGYT
TRBD1 | TRBV25-1 | ASSDRGSGNTIY
NA | TRBV28 | ASSGVWASGTDTQY
NA | TRBV7-9 | SGVLLGRSMNTEAF
TRBD1 | TRBV7-9 | ASSPLDRVSTDTQY
NA | TRBV5-4 | ASSLVQGSFTEAF
NA | TRBV6-1 | ASSEGLIVSNQPQH
TRBD1 | TRBV29-1 | SAGQGTEKLF
NA | TRBV6-5 | ASSYSRMAGELF
NA | TRBV6-5 | ASSPPPFGNGGYT
TRBD1 | TRBV7-8 | ASSIRTGGRYTEAF
NA | TRBV10-2 | ASSNTRSSYEQY